Detailed here is one T cell receptor (beta chain). This sample is drawn from a study of blood T cell repertoires in COVID-19. Assay: immunoSEQ multiplex PCR; the TCRdb copy retains only in-frame clones and omits some. This sample carries roughly 160,000 clones, more than 70% of them seen once, and the ten largest clones take approximately 2%. V shed 3 bases and J 4 bases; nucleotides not matched to a gene: 7. Germline CDR1 and CDR2: LNHDA and SQIVND (reference sequence). This CDR3 spans 15 amino acids. Sequencing was performed on peripheral blood. The V gene is TRBV19, the J gene TRBJ2-3; 7 bases are a match to TRBD2. This sequence originates from a man over 45 who had recovered from COVID-19. The CDR3 protein is CASSIGGSDADTQYF. CDR3 DNA: TGTGCCAGTAGTATCGGGGGGTCAGACGCAGATACGCAGTATTTT.